Below, one T cell receptor (beta chain) is given with its context. Its cognate antigen has yet to be identified. No quality values exist for individual bases; no much larger clone is one base distant. This sample is drawn from a study of blood T cells in healthy people across ages (dated by TCRdb to the mid-2010s). Some background on the complete study: In model experiments, roughly one uniquely barcoded TCR beta cDNA molecule per two T cells was captured by template switching. Four age groups were formed from the donors: young (average approximately 15 years), middle-aged (roughly 38), aged (over 55) and long-lived (around 82). The study analyzed two additional independent replicas of 1 million unique cDNA reads from the same blood draw for two donors, one aged 18 to 29 and one aged 80 or older. Age-related changes in TCR beta repertoire diversity were measured in the study by deep sequencing normalized with unique cDNA molecular identifiers. What the study reported, not specific to this receptor: As age increased, observed TCR beta diversity per million T cells dropped in a roughly linear way, and a significant reduction was already evident by age 40. The CMV infection status of donors was not known, potentially confounding age-related changes in expanded clonotypes. The long-lived group showed more naive CD4+ T cells, fewer expanded clones and increased TCR diversity than the aged group, suggesting age selection. Conclusive comparison of naive and antigen-experienced compartments was prevented by the profiling of bulk unsorted PBMCs. A strong correlation was found between observed TCR beta diversity and the percentage of naive T cells measured by flow cytometry. Total diversity estimates from one million sequenced T cells were considered lower bounds and underestimates.

Donors were a few dozen systemically healthy Caucasian individuals from Russia aged 6 to 90 years. Each donor gave approximately 9.4 milliliters of peripheral blood, drawn into EDTA-treated Vacutainer tubes. Ficoll-Paque density-gradient centrifugation was used to isolate PBMCs, with at least 7 million obtained per sample. Trizol reagent was used to extract total RNA from the PBMCs, yielding at least 5 micrograms per sample. For every donor, an aliquot of PBMCs went through flow cytometry to measure the percentages of naive CD45RAhigh/CD27high T cells. The library was made by 5' RACE. The sequencer was an Illumina HiSeq 2500. A second about 7 to 12 cycle PCR used a sample-barcoded 5' primer and a J-beta primer mix. A template-switch 5' adaptor carrying 12 random nucleotides introduced a unique molecular identifier onto each TCR beta cDNA molecule. At least 3 million CDR3-containing paired-end reads were obtained from each sample. First-strand cDNA was synthesized from all RNA with the Mint cDNA synthesis kit, primed by a TRBC-specific oligonucleotide. After uracil-DNA glycosylase treatment, a first 18-cycle PCR used universal primers M1SS and BC2_uni_R on all cDNA. Processing in the source paper ran as follows. For normalization, 1 million high-quality reads, each with a distinct molecular identifier, were randomly selected from each sample. Instead of being binned into consensus sequences, reads that shared molecular identifiers were thrown out. MiTCR, with a Q25 quality threshold and the strictest error-elimination algorithm, was used for CDR3 identification, clonotype clustering and error correction. A nonparametric unseen species model with Euler transformation was used to estimate lower-bound total TCR beta diversity. The raw public reads went through TCRdb reprocessing: fastp at Q25, MiXCR clone calling, in-frame beta chains kept. When rows share a CDR3 protein, they turn into one entry using the most common DNA and genes. TCRdb, not the original authors, processed these V and J calls. In this sample the table shows hundreds of thousands of distinct CDR3 sequences, about 26% of which occur a single time. The ten biggest clones cover 3% of the sample.

These same data were also listed under a study on T cells of mothers and their children. The second study's paper adds: Donors were nine systemically healthy Caucasian individuals: three mothers and their six children. cDNA synthesis consumed the entire amount of extracted RNA, loaded at about 1.6 ug RNA in each 15 ul reaction. In the second PCR, the M1S primer added sample barcodes and 2-4 random nucleotides. More than 9 million TCR beta CDR3 reads were obtained from each mother, and about 3 million reads were obtained from each child. Thymic selection similarly shapes TCR recombination output in related and unrelated pairs, with minor effect from inherited differences. Normalized repertoire overlap in related mother-child pairs was always slightly higher than in unrelated mother-child pairs, but the difference was never significant. No persistent microchimeric T cell clones were found, with a detection sensitivity of approximately 94 clones per million clonotypes. In the study, deep NGS was used to compare the TCR beta repertoires of mothers and children, and features distinguishing related mother-child pairs from unrelated individuals were sought. The mean age was roughly 36 +/- 4 years for the mothers and approximately 11 +/- 4 years for the children. Libraries were sequenced on Illumina HiSeq 2000 with 100+100 nt paired-end reads after adapter ligation with NEBNext reagents. To prevent cross-contamination, the mother and child libraries were prepared a month apart and were sequenced in separate runs. Each donor had between roughly 450,000 and 2,100,000 distinct TCR beta clonotypes identified. Naive TCR beta clonotypes were estimated from low-frequency clonotypes matched to each donor's FACS-determined naive share, without sorting.

Sequenced sample: blood. This receptor was identified in a boy aged 10-17 years in good health.

The CDR3 is CASSQADIGNQPQHF. The nucleotides are TGCGCCAGCAGCCAAGCGGACATCGGCAATCAGCCCCAGCATTTT. Rearrangement joined TRBV4-1 to TRBJ1-5; D gene: possibly TRBD1, on 5 matching bases. The CDR3 has 15 amino acids, counting the end cysteine and phenylalanine. Left in the record is the CDR3 DNA by itself, 45 bases read in frame from the first base. The trim is 1 base for V and 2 bases for J, with a gap of 9 bases between the germline ends. For CDR1 and CDR2, the germline V gene lists MGHRA and YSYEKL.